Shown below are 20 T cell receptor beta chains from a single sample sequenced in a study of beta chain features in type 1 diabetes. Study results and caveats: Among all four CD4+ subsets, Type 1 diabetes patients had TCRB CDR3s that were moderately but significantly shorter.

Their recognized antigens are unknown. Isolated RNA was reverse transcribed in full, so expressed TCRB transcripts were sequenced. Assay: immunoSEQ multiplex PCR; the TCRdb copy retains only in-frame clones and omits some. In the table there are roughly 280,000 clones, around 22% of which are singletons. Material for sequencing was naive CD4+ T cells from blood. These TCRs come from a woman in her twenties or thirties with type 1 diabetes.

V gene TRBV9 combines with J gene TRBJ2-3; TRBD1 matches at 9 bases. V dropped 2 bases and J dropped 3; count of bases not matched to a gene: 4. Germline loops: CDR1 SGDLS, CDR2 YYNGEE. The CDR3 runs 15 residues. The CDR3 coding sequence is TGTGCCAGCAGCGTCGACAGGGGGAAGACAGATACGCAGTATTTT. Its translation: CASSVDRGKTDTQYF.

V and J are TRBV30 and TRBJ2-7; the match to TRBD1 covers 8 bases. The V gene's germline CDR1 is GTSNPN and CDR2 SVGIG (reference sequence). The junction had 2 bases not matched to a gene; V was cut back by 2 bases and J by 8 bases. CDR3 length equals 11 residues. The CDR3 DNA reads as TGTGCCTGGAGTCAGGGGGCAAAGCAGTACTTC. Translating it yields CAWSQGAKQYF.

This clone was counted only a few times. This chain connects TRBV15 to TRBJ2-2; the match to TRBD2 covers 11 bases. In germline, CDR1 is LNHNV, CDR2 YYDKDF (reference sequence). This CDR3 spans 15 amino acids. V lost 0 bases, J lost 6 bases, and 0 bases stayed unmatched. The CDR3 loop is CATSRELAGAGELFF. DNA of the CDR3: TGTGCCACCAGCAGAGAACTAGCGGGAGCCGGGGAGCTGTTTTTT.

CDR3 in DNA: TGTGCCAGCAGCTTAGCCGCGCGGGAGGTCGTTGAGCAGTTCTTC. Translated, it gives CASSLAAREVVEQFF. V gene TRBV11-3 combines with J gene TRBJ2-1; 8 positions match TRBD2. Per germline, CDR1 SGHNT and CDR2 YENEEA. The J segment lost 9 bases and the V segment lost 1 base, leaving 8 bases of the junction unmatched. This CDR3 has 15 amino acids.

Only a few counts were recorded for this clone. The chain links TRBV19 to TRBJ2-1; 8 bases line up with TRBD1. The germline V gene encodes CDR1 LNHDA and CDR2 SQIVND (reference sequence). V shed 7 bases, J shed 5 bases, and the junction held 10 bases outside the gene matches. The CDR3 covers 15 residues. DNA of the CDR3: TGTGCCAGTACCAAGGGACAGGTCGGTAACAATGAGCAGTTCTTC. Translated: CASTKGQVGNNEQFF. Supplemented by reference TRBV19 and TRBJ2-1, the full variable domain reads DGGITQSPKYLFRKEGQNVTLSCEQNLNHDAMYWYRQDPGQGLRLIYYSQIVNDFQKGDIAEGYSVSREKKESFPLTVTSAQKNPTAFYLCASTKGQVGNNEQFFGPGTRLTVL.

The J gene is TRBJ1-2, the V gene TRBV4-1; D perhaps matches TRBD1 (5 bases). Per the germline V gene, CDR1 is MGHRA and CDR2 is YSYEKL. V was clipped by 2 bases and J by 2 bases, with 9 bases between them. This CDR3 is 14 amino acids long. The CDR3 DNA reads TGCGCCAGCAGCCAACTGGGGGGGAACTATGGCTACACCTTC. Its translation is CASSQLGGNYGYTF.

The CDR3 DNA reads as TGTGCCAGTATCGGGACAGGGGGACGCAGCAATCAGCCCCAGCATTTT. Translating gives CASIGTGGRSNQPQHF. The chain recombines TRBV19 with TRBJ1-5, with TRBD1 matching over 11 bases. The V gene's germline CDR1 is LNHDA and CDR2 SQIVND (reference sequence). The CDR3 is 16 residues long. The ends lost 7 bases at V and 1 base at J; junction bases unmatched: 6.

The rearrangement uses TRBV13 and TRBJ2-7; tentative D call: TRBD2 (5 bases). The V end lost 5 bases, the J end lost 2 bases, and 13 bases lay between the germline ends. The CDR3 runs 14 residues. Germline V gene sequence: CDR1 PRHDT, CDR2 FYEKMQ (reference sequence). This chain's CDR3 is CASSALGEPYEQYF. CDR3 DNA sequence: TGTGCCAGCAGCGCTCTCGGGGAACCCTACGAGCAGTACTTC.

V and J are TRBV29-1 and TRBJ1-2; D gene unclear. In germline, CDR1 is SQVTM, CDR2 ANQGSEA. Trimming stripped 6 bases from V and 2 bases from J, with 19 bases between. CDR3 size: 15 residues. The CDR3 bases are TGCAGCGTAGACCGAGTAACACAGATCAACTATGGCTACACCTTC. This translates into CSVDRVTQINYGYTF.

The chain joins TRBV7-9 to TRBJ2-7, with D uncertain. The CDR3 totals 14 residues. The germline V and J ends were trimmed by 6 bases and 3 bases, with 15 bases remaining between them. CDR1 and CDR2 (germline): SEHNR, FQNEAQ (reference sequence). CDR3 bases: TGTGCCAGCAGTCCCGACTTGCTGGGCTACGAGCAGTACTTC. Its translation is CASSPDLLGYEQYF.

V and J are TRBV7-2 and TRBJ1-1, with 7 bases fitting TRBD1. The V and J ends lost 11 bases and 1 base, in that order; junction bases with no gene match: 10. Germline V gene data show CDR1 as SGHTA and CDR2 as FQGNSA. This CDR3 spans 14 amino acids. Here the CDR3 reads CAGRRGTENTEAFF. CDR3 bases: TGTGCCGGTAGACGCGGGACAGAGAACACTGAAGCTTTCTTT.

This clone was observed a handful of times. The V gene is TRBV30, the J gene TRBJ2-3; the D gene is possibly TRBD2 (6 bases). Germline V gene sequence: CDR1 GTSNPN, CDR2 SVGIG (reference sequence). The CDR3 is 13 amino acids. V shed 7 bases and J shed 10 bases, with 21 bases lying between them. In nucleotides, the CDR3 is TGTGCCTCCGGCGGGACGGTGAGTGGCCCGCAGTATTTT. Translation: CASGGTVSGPQYF.

V gene TRBV5-1 combines with J gene TRBJ2-3, with D tentatively TRBD2 (5 bases). The CDR3 totals 14 residues. V lost 2 bases and J 2 bases, leaving 9 bases between the germline ends. Looked up from germline, CDR1 is SGHRS and CDR2 is YFSETQ. CDR3 loop: CASSFGSVTDTQYF. In DNA, the CDR3 is TGCGCCAGCAGCTTTGGTAGCGTCACAGATACGCAGTATTTT.

In this sample, this clone turned up a few times. The chain uses TRBV19 and TRBJ2-5; D gene ambiguous. The CDR3 extends over 12 amino acids. V was pared by 7 bases and J by 5 bases, with 11 bases between. In germline, CDR1 is LNHDA, CDR2 SQIVND (reference sequence). The CDR3 nucleotides are TGTGCCAGTACCTCTAACGGGGAGACCCAGTACTTC. Amino acids: CASTSNGETQYF.

CDR3 bases: TGCAGCGTTGTGAGCGGAGTTTTTAGCACAGATACGCAGTATTTT. It encodes CSVVSGVFSTDTQYF. The chain recombines TRBV29-1 with TRBJ2-3, with D possibly TRBD2 on 5 matching bases. Per the germline V gene, CDR1 is SQVTM and CDR2 is ANQGSEA. The V end was cut by 4 bases, the J end by 0 bases, with 14 bases between. The CDR3 sequence is 15 residues long.

This clone was seen a handful of times. The chain carries TRBV30 and TRBJ2-1; 7 bases are a match to TRBD1. With 1 base clipped from V and 5 bases from J, the junction kept 5 bases outside the gene matches. The CDR3 has 14 amino acids. Germline V gene sequence: CDR1 GTSNPN, CDR2 SVGIG (reference sequence). CDR3 sequence (DNA): TGTGCCTGGAGTGCCGGGACAGTGAACAATGAGCAGTTCTTC. Protein product: CAWSAGTVNNEQFF.

The chain employs TRBV9 and TRBJ1-1, with D hard to call. Germline V gives CDR1 SGDLS, CDR2 YYNGEE. Trimming removed 4 bases from V and 2 bases from J, with 9 bases in between. The CDR3 is 13 residues long. This CDR3 is CASSSETNTEAFF. In nucleotides, the CDR3 is TGTGCCAGCAGCTCCGAGACAAACACTGAAGCTTTCTTT.

The chain links TRBV6-5 to TRBJ2-5; TRBD1 matches at 9 bases. The germline V gene encodes CDR1 MNHEY and CDR2 SVGAGI. The V gene end was trimmed by 1 base and the J gene end by 3 bases; junction bases not matched to a gene: 6. CDR3 length: 16 amino acids. The CDR3 loop is CASSYWDREGKETQYF. For the CDR3, the DNA is TGTGCCAGCAGTTACTGGGACAGGGAGGGGAAAGAGACCCAGTACTTC.

Only one count was recorded for this clone. The chain has TRBV9 and TRBJ2-1, with D possibly being TRBD2 (5 bases). This CDR3 region has 18 residues. Germline CDR1 reads SGDLS; CDR2 reads YYNGEE. With 4 bases removed from V and 2 bases from J, the gap between germline ends came to 22 bases. CDR3 sequence reads: CASSPEGDSTDTYNEQFF. The CDR3 DNA is TGTGCCAGCAGCCCAGAGGGTGACTCGACGGATACCTACAATGAGCAGTTCTTC. Variable domain in full (rest from reference TRBV9 and TRBJ2-1): DSGVTQTPKHLITATGQRVTLRCSPRSGDLSVYWYQQSLDQGLQFLIQYYNGEERAKGNILERFSAQQFPDLHSELNLSSLELGDSALYFCASSPEGDSTDTYNEQFFGPGTRLTVL.

The V call is TRBV14, the J call TRBJ1-2, with D possibly being TRBD1 (5 bases). The CDR3 is 13 residues long. The germline V gene encodes CDR1 SGHDN and CDR2 FVKESK. The ends were cut back, 1 base at V and 8 bases at J, with 11 bases in the middle. CDR3 DNA sequence: TGTGCCAGCAGCCAAGCGAATTGGGGCGGCTACACCTTC. Its protein is CASSQANWGGYTF.